This T cell receptor (beta chain) derives from a study of shared clonotypes between healthy human individuals. Study-wide points: Large sequencing depth failed to make sorted-subset sequencing complete, rarefaction showed. For naive CD4 cells, roughly 5% of clonotypes were shared across a handful of donors.

The protocol was immunoSEQ multiplex PCR, while the TCRdb copy is restricted to in-frame clones and leaves out a portion. The table records roughly 2,000,000 clones, about 95% of them present only once. Remarks on this clone: The antigen remains undetermined.

CDR1 is MGHRA, CDR2 YSYEKL, per germline. The V segment lost 0 bases and the J segment 2 bases; nucleotides outside the gene matches: 5. There are 16 residues in the CDR3. CD45RO-negative CD8 cells positively selected for CCR7 made up the naive population, which excluded terminally differentiated effector memory CD45RA+ cells. What was sequenced was naive CD8+ T cells sorted from blood. The genes are TRBV4-1 and TRBJ2-7; 9 nucleotides agree with TRBD2. The receptor was derived from a man aged 18 to 30 in good health. CDR3 in amino acids: CASSQDVREGTYEQYF. CDR3 coding DNA: TGCGCCAGCAGCCAAGATGTGCGGGAGGGCACCTACGAGCAGTACTTC.